This entry features one TCR beta chain sequence. These data are taken from a study of blood T cells in healthy people across ages. The CDR3 contains 13 residues. Germline V CDR1 and CDR2: SEHNR, FQNEAQ (reference sequence). The trim removed 3 bases at V and 10 bases at J, leaving 6 bases unmatched. For the second PCR, which ran for about 6 to 11 cycles, a sample-barcoded 5' primer and a J-beta primer mix were used. TCRdb re-derived calls from the 5' RACE reads in MiXCR, one entry per CDR3 protein. The sample records roughly 1.5 million distinct CDR3 sequences, around 40% being singletons. The sequenced sample was blood. The TCR originated in a woman aged 18-29 years in good health. The chain joins TRBV7-9 to TRBJ2-1; 7 bases line up with TRBD2. The DNA for the CDR3 is TGTGCCAGCAGCTTGGGCCTACTAGCGGAGCAGTTCTTC. As protein: CASSLGLLAEQFF.